These 10 T cell receptor beta chains share one sample of origin, sequenced in a study of T cell responses to AZD1222 COVID-19 vaccine. Method: immunoSEQ multiplex PCR; TCRdb's copy keeps in-frame clones and lacks some. The repertoire holds some 170,000 clones, with about 92% as singletons. The sample here was peripheral blood, taken on day 0 of AZD1222 vaccination. The receptor set was obtained from an adult in good health.

The chain has TRBV29-1 and TRBJ2-1; D ambiguous. Looked up from germline, CDR1 is SQVTM and CDR2 is ANQGSEA. The V end was cut by 2 bases, the J end by 3 bases, with 8 bases between. The CDR3 consists of 13 residues. The CDR3 is CSVERQNYNEQFF. The DNA for the CDR3 is TGCAGCGTTGAACGGCAAAACTACAATGAGCAGTTCTTC.

The gene calls are TRBV5-1 and TRBJ1-1; 7 positions match TRBD1. Germline assignment: CDR1 SGHRS and CDR2 YFSETQ. After removal of 4 bases from V and 4 bases from J, the junction contained 10 bases not matched to a gene. The CDR3 has 15 residues. CDR3 residues: CASSLSEGAGTEAFF. The DNA for the CDR3 is TGCGCCAGCAGCCTTTCTGAGGGGGCAGGCACTGAAGCTTTCTTT.

The chain employs TRBV2 and TRBJ1-1; TRBD1 agrees at 8 bases. The CDR3 contains 13 residues. The germline V gene has CDR1 SNHLY and CDR2 FYNNEI. V dropped 6 bases and J dropped 6; count of bases not matched to a gene: 6. CDR3 sequence reads: CASRGTGVPEAFF. CDR3 DNA: TGTGCCAGCAGGGGGACAGGAGTCCCTGAAGCTTTCTTT. Based on the CDR3 plus reference TRBV2 and TRBJ1-1, the full variable domain is EPEVTQTPSHQVTQMGQEVILRCVPISNHLYFYWYRQILGQKVEFLVSFYNNEISEKSEIFDDQFSVERPDGSNFTLKIRSTKLEDSAMYFCASRGTGVPEAFFGQGTRLTVV.

V and J are TRBV3-1 (or the pseudogene TRBV3-2) and TRBJ2-1; 8 nucleotides align to TRBD2. The germline CDR1 and CDR2 sequences are LGHDT and YNNKEL (reference sequence). CDR3 size: 15 residues. Losses at the gene ends were 3 bases for V and 6 bases for J; bases not matched to a gene: 7. The CDR3 region has the DNA TGTGCCAGCAGCCATGACTGGACTAGCCTCAATGAGCAGTTCTTC. This encodes CASSHDWTSLNEQFF.

The V and J genes are TRBV5-6 and TRBJ2-7; the D gene is possibly TRBD2 (5 bases). CDR1 is SGHDT, CDR2 YYEEEE, per germline. V gave up 5 bases and J gave up 5 bases, with 26 bases separating them. The CDR3 spans 17 residues. CDR3 protein: CASSLGPIKLGFHEQYF. In DNA, the CDR3 is TGTGCCAGCAGTCTGGGTCCGATCAAACTAGGATTCCACGAGCAGTACTTC. Drawing the rest from reference TRBV5-6 and TRBJ2-7, the complete variable domain is DAGVTQSPTHLIKTRGQQVTLRCSPKSGHDTVSWYQQALGQGPQFIFQYYEEEERQRGNFPDRFSGHQFPNYSSELNVNALLLGDSALYLCASSLGPIKLGFHEQYFGPGTRLTVT.

The V and J genes are TRBV5-1 and TRBJ2-1; TRBD1 is a possible D gene (6 bases). CDR1 SGHRS and CDR2 YFSETQ come from the germline V gene. This CDR3 comprises 15 residues. The ends were cut back, 4 bases at V and 7 bases at J, with 18 bases in the middle. The CDR3 region has the DNA TGCGCCAGCAGCCCCCAGGGGCCTGGGCTTAATGAGCAGTTCTTC. Translating it yields CASSPQGPGLNEQFF.

The V gene is TRBV5-1, the J gene TRBJ2-5; TRBD2 aligns across 8 bases. CDR1 and CDR2 from the germline V gene are SGHRS and YFSETQ. The CDR3 extends over 15 amino acids. The J segment lost 3 bases and the V segment lost 0 bases, leaving 4 bases of the junction unmatched. The CDR3 sequence: CASSLEATSEETQYF. Written as DNA, the CDR3 is TGCGCCAGCAGCTTGGAGGCGACTAGCGAAGAGACCCAGTACTTC.

The chain combines TRBV4-1 with TRBJ1-2; no clear D. The CDR3 runs 12 residues. V was clipped by 0 bases and J by 8 bases, with 7 bases between them. Looked up from germline, CDR1 is MGHRA and CDR2 is YSYEKL. CDR3 DNA sequence: TGCGCCAGCAGCCAAGATGGGGAGGGCTACACCTTC. It yields the protein CASSQDGEGYTF.

The chain recombines TRBV6-5 with TRBJ1-2; no definite D call. V lost 4 bases and J 1 base, leaving 13 bases between the germline ends. The germline V gene encodes CDR1 MNHEY and CDR2 SVGAGI. The CDR3 totals 15 residues. CDR3 protein: CASSFAAMDNYGYTF. As DNA, the CDR3 is TGTGCCAGCAGTTTCGCGGCGATGGATAACTATGGCTACACCTTC.

This sequence joins TRBV6-5 and TRBJ2-1, with 10 bases lining up with TRBD1. V lost 4 bases, J lost 4 bases, and 4 bases stayed unmatched. Looked up from germline, CDR1 is MNHEY and CDR2 is SVGAGI. The length of the CDR3 is 15 residues. In nucleotides, the CDR3 is TGTGCCAGCAGTTCCGGGACAGGGGCTTACAATGAGCAGTTCTTC. Translated, it gives CASSSGTGAYNEQFF.